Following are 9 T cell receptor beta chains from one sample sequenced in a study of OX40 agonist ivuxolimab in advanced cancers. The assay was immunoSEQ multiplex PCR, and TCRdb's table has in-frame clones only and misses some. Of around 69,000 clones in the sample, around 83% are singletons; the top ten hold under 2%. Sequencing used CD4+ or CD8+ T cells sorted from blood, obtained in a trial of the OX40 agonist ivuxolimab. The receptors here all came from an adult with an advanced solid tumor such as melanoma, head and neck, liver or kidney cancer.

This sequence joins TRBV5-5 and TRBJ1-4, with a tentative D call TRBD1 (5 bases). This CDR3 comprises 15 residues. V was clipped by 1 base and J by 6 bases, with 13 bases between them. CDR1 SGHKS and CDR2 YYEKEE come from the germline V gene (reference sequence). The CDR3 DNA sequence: TGTGCCAGCAGCTTGCGGAGCCTACAGGATGAAAAACTGTTTTTT. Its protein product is CASSLRSLQDEKLFF.

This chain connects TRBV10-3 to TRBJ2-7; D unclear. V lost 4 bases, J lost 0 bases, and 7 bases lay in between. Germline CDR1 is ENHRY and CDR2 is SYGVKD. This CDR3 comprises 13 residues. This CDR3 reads CAISADVSYEQYF. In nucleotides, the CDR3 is TGTGCCATCAGTGCGGACGTCTCCTACGAGCAGTACTTC.

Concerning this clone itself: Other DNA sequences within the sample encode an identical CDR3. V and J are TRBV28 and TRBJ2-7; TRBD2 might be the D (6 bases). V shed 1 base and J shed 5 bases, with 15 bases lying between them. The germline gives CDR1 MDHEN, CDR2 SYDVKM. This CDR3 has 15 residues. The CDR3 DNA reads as TGTGCCAGCAGTTTATTTTCCGGGAGTCCCGACGAGCAGTACTTC. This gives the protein CASSLFSGSPDEQYF. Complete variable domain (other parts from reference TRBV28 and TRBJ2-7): DVKVTQSSRYLVKRTGEKVFLECVQDMDHENMFWYRQDPGLGLRLIYFSYDVKMKEKGDIPEGYSVSREKKERFSLILESASTNQTSMYLCASSLFSGSPDEQYFGPGTRLTVT.

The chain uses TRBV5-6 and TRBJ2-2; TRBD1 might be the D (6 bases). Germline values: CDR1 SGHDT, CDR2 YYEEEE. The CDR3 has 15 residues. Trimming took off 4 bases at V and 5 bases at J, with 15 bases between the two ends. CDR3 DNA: TGTGCCAGCAGCACGGACAGCCTCCGAACCGGGGAGCTGTTTTTT. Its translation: CASSTDSLRTGELFF.

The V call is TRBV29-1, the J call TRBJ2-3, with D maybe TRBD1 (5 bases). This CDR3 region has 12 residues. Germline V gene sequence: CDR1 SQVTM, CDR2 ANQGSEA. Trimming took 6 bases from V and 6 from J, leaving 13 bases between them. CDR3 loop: CSVTQGRDTQYF. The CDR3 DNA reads TGCAGCGTGACCCAGGGCCGCGATACGCAGTATTTT.

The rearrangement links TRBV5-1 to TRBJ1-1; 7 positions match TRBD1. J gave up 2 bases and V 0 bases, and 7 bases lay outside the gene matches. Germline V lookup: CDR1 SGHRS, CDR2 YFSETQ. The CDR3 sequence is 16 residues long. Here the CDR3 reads CASSLDPGQLNTEAFF. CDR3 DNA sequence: TGCGCCAGCAGCTTGGATCCGGGACAGCTTAACACTGAAGCTTTCTTT.

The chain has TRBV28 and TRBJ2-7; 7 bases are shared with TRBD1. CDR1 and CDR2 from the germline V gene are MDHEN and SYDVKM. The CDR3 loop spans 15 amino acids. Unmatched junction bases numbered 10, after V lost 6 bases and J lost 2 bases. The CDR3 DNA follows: TGTGCCAGCAGCTCGGGACAGACCTTTGCCTACGAGCAGTACTTC. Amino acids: CASSSGQTFAYEQYF.

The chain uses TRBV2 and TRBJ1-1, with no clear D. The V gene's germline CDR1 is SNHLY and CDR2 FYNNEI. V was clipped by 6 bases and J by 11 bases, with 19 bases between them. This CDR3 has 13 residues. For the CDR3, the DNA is TGTGCCAGCAGCTCTGGTCTGAGCGTGGAGGCTTTCTTT. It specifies CASSSGLSVEAFF.

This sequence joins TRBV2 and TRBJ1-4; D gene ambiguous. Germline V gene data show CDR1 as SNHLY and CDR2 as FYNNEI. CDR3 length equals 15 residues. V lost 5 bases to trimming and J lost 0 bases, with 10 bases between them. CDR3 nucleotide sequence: TGTGCCAGCAGTTTTGACGTTGCAACTAATGAAAAACTGTTTTTT. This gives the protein CASSFDVATNEKLFF.